The rows below give T cell receptor beta chains drawn from one sample of a study of CD8+CD57+ T cells in acquired aplastic anemia. MiXCR, applied by TCRdb to the reads, yields one record per CDR3 protein. The sample contains about 180,000 distinct CDR3 sequences, approximately 46% of which appear only once. Sequenced sample: sorted CD4+, CD8+, or CD8+CD57+ T cells (not recorded which) from PBMCs. Receptors were obtained from a human donor in good health. CDR3s include the opening cysteine and the closing phenylalanine or tryptophan. D genes are given only for firm matches. Not every row has a clone size; where given, it reads once, few, many or a size class.

NA,TRBV20-1,NA,TRBJ1-3,TGCAGTGCTAGGGGGGCTGGAAACACCATATATTTT,CSARGAGNTIYF
many,TRBV11-1,NA,TRBJ1-4,TGTGCCAGCAGCTTACTTTCCGGGGGGCTAGGTGAAAAACTGTTTTTT,CASSLLSGGLGEKLFF
few,TRBV5-5,TRBD1,TRBJ1-5,TGTGCCAGCAGAGGGACAGGGCTCGGCAATCAGCCCCAGCATTTT,CASRGTGLGNQPQHF
NA,TRBV3-1,NA,TRBJ2-3,TGTGCCAGCAGCCTCAACGCGGGCTTGAATACGCAGTATTTT,CASSLNAGLNTQYF
many,TRBV19,TRBD2,TRBJ2-7,TGTGCCAGTAGCTCGACGACTAGCGGGTCCTCCTACGAGCAGTACTTC,CASSSTTSGSSYEQYF
many,TRBV6-1,TRBD1,TRBJ1-4,TGTGCCAGCACTAACGGGGACAGGGGTGTAGGACTGTTTTTT,CASTNGDRGVGLFF
few,TRBV2,TRBD2,TRBJ2-7,TGTGCCAGCAGTGAAGGCCTAGCGGGGACCTACGAGCAGTACTTC,CASSEGLAGTYEQYF
NA,TRBV4-3,NA,TRBJ1-6,TGCGCCAGCAGCCAAGATTATAGGGTATGGTCCTCACCCCTCCACTTT,CASSQDYRVWSSPLHF
once,TRBV29-1,NA,TRBJ1-2,TGCAGCGTTTCCGACAGCAGCTATGGCTACACCTTC,CSVSDSSYGYTF
NA,TRBV24-1,TRBD1,TRBJ1-6,TGTGCCACCAGTGACAGGGACAGATCTAATTCACCCCTCCACTTT,CATSDRDRSNSPLHF
NA,TRBV19,TRBD1,TRBJ2-1,TGTGCCAGTAGTGACAGGGTTTATGAGCAGTTCTTC,CASSDRVYEQFF
few,TRBV15,NA,TRBJ2-7,TGTGCCACCAGCGCGTCTGTGGGGTACGAGCAGTACTTC,CATSASVGYEQYF
NA,TRBV29-1,NA,TRBJ2-7,TGCAGCGTTCTCAGGGACGACTACGAGCAGTACTTC,CSVLRDDYEQYF
NA,TRBV15,TRBD1,TRBJ1-1,TGTGCCACCAGCAGAGATCATGGACAGGGGAACACTGAAGCTTTCTTT,CATSRDHGQGNTEAFF
once,TRBV2,NA,TRBJ1-5,TGTGCTAGAGGATTTCGTCAGCCCCAGCATTTT,CARGFRQPQHF
many,TRBV5-5,NA,TRBJ2-5,TGTGCCAGCAGCTTCGGGGACCAGAGAGAAGAGACCCAGTACTTC,CASSFGDQREETQYF
once,TRBV7-6,NA,TRBJ2-1,TGTGCCAGCAGCTTAGTTTTGTTCAATGAGCAGTTCTTC,CASSLVLFNEQFF
NA,TRBV29-1,NA,TRBJ2-1,TGCAGCGTTGAACGGAAGGGTAGGGATGAGCAGTTCTTC,CSVERKGRDEQFF
NA,TRBV19,NA,TRBJ2-7,TGTGCCAGTAGTATTAGGACTCCCTCCTACGAGCAGTACTTC,CASSIRTPSYEQYF
NA,TRBV2,TRBD1,TRBJ2-5,TGTGCCAGCAGATTGGGACAGCCGCGGGAGACCCAGTACTTC,CASRLGQPRETQYF
many,TRBV14,TRBD1,TRBJ2-7,TGTGCCAGCAGCCGGACAGGGATAAACGAGCAGTACTTC,CASSRTGINEQYF
many,TRBV5-1,TRBD2,TRBJ2-3,TGCGCCAGCAGCTTGGACGGGGGGGTCGTCGGAGATACGCAGTATTTT,CASSLDGGVVGDTQYF
few,TRBV30,NA,TRBJ2-7,TGTGCCTGGAGCCTAGGGGCCTACGAGCAGTACTTC,CAWSLGAYEQYF
many,TRBV12-3/TRBV12-4,NA,TRBJ2-5,TGTGCCAGCACCAAGGGATGGCGGGATGGTGGGGGGGAGACCCAGTACTTC,CASTKGWRDGGGETQYF
NA,TRBV29-1,NA,TRBJ1-1,TGCAGCGTTGGGGGGGCTGGGACCGATGCTTTCTTT,CSVGGAGTDAFF
NA,TRBV10-3,TRBD2,TRBJ2-3,TGTGTCATCAGTGAAAGCGGGAGCTGGGCAGATACGCAGTATTTT,CVISESGSWADTQYF
NA,TRBV10-1,NA,TRBJ2-5,TGCGCCAGCAGTGAGTCGACGGCGGAGACCCAGTACTTC,CASSESTAETQYF
few,TRBV28,NA,TRBJ1-5,TGTGCCAGCAGTACAACAGGGTTTCAGCCCCAGCATTTT,CASSTTGFQPQHF
NA,TRBV25-1,NA,TRBJ2-7,TGTGCCAGCAGCCTACAGGGTAACTACGAGCAGTACTTC,CASSLQGNYEQYF
NA,TRBV9,TRBD2,TRBJ2-3,TGTGCCAGCAGCTCCGGACTAGCGTCAGATACGCAGTATTTT,CASSSGLASDTQYF
NA,TRBV20-1,TRBD2,TRBJ2-4,TGCAGTGCTCACCACGGACTAGCGGGAGGAACCCTAGCCAAAAACATTCAGTACTTC,CSAHHGLAGGTLAKNIQYF
many,TRBV5-1,TRBD2,TRBJ2-3,TGCGCCAGCAGCTCTATGACTAGCGGGACCTCAGATACGCAGTATTTT,CASSSMTSGTSDTQYF
many,TRBV19,NA,TRBJ2-2,TGTGCCAGTAGTCGTTCCGCCGGGACCCTCGTTAACACCGGGGAGCTGTTTTTT,CASSRSAGTLVNTGELFF
NA,TRBV7-2,TRBD1,TRBJ2-7,TGTGCCAGCAGCTTGGGACAGGCCCCCTACGAGCAGTACTTC,CASSLGQAPYEQYF
NA,TRBV20-1,TRBD2,TRBJ2-7,TGCAGTGCCAGCAGTTTGACTAGCGGCTCCTACGAGCAGTACTTC,CSASSLTSGSYEQYF
NA,TRBV7-9,NA,TRBJ1-1,TGTGCCAGCAGCCTAGTAGTGGGGGCGAACACTGAAGCTTTCTTT,CASSLVVGANTEAFF
many,TRBV7-9,NA,TRBJ1-2,TGTGCCAGCAACTCGGGAGGACAGGGCTACACCTTC,CASNSGGQGYTF
many,TRBV25-1,TRBD1,TRBJ2-7,TGTGCCAGCAGTGAAGCCGGGACAGGAACCTACGAGCAGTACTTC,CASSEAGTGTYEQYF
NA,TRBV29-1,TRBD1,TRBJ1-2,TGCAGCGTTGGTGGACAGGGGTATGGCTACACCTTC,CSVGGQGYGYTF
NA,TRBV4-2,TRBD1,TRBJ1-2,TGTGCCAGCAGCCAACCCGGGACAGGGGGTGGAAAGGATACCTTC,CASSQPGTGGGKDTF
few,TRBV19,NA,TRBJ1-6,TGTGCCAGTAGTATACCTCGTTCACCCCTCCACTTT,CASSIPRSPLHF
few,TRBV5-6,TRBD1,TRBJ2-7,TGTGCCAGCAGCCTAGATGTCTCCGGGACAGCCTACGAGCAGTACTTC,CASSLDVSGTAYEQYF